The 11 T cell receptor beta chains presented below share a single source sample, sequenced in a study of blood T cells in healthy people across ages. A sample-barcoded 5' primer and a J-beta primer mix were used in a second PCR of roughly 7 to 12 cycles. TCRdb re-called the 5' RACE reads with MiXCR, one entry per CDR3 protein. In the table there are about 2 million distinct CDR3 sequences, 40% to 55% of which are singletons. What was sequenced was blood. The receptors originated from a woman aged 40 to 55 in good health.

This clonotype has more than one count but fewer than ten. CDR3 loop: CASSVRVAGGPTYNEQFF. The CDR3 nucleotides read TGTGCCAGCAGTGTGCGGGTAGCGGGGGGGCCTACCTACAATGAGCAGTTCTTC. The chain links TRBV2 to TRBJ2-1, with 11 bases matching TRBD2. The germline CDR1 and CDR2 sequences are SNHLY and FYNNEI. The CDR3 loop spans 18 amino acids. V lost 4 bases to trimming and J lost 2 bases; unmatched junction nucleotides: 10. Filled out from reference TRBV2 and TRBJ2-1, the complete variable domain reads EPEVTQTPSHQVTQMGQEVILRCVPISNHLYFYWYRQILGQKVEFLVSFYNNEISEKSEIFDDQFSVERPDGSNFTLKIRSTKLEDSAMYFCASSVRVAGGPTYNEQFFGPGTRLTVL.

On this clonotype itself: The germline gene is not matched at one end of the junction; a read error may be the cause. The chain couples TRBV20-1 to TRBJ2-5; no firm D call. The CDR3 covers 14 residues. Germline CDR1 DFQATT, CDR2 SNEGSKA (reference sequence). CDR3: CGASQSVTQETQYF. The CDR3 nucleotides read TGCGGTGCTAGTCAATCGGTCACTCAAGAGACCCAGTACTTC.

This sequence joins TRBV7-6 and TRBJ1-6; perhaps TRBD1 as D (5 bases). The V end was cut by 1 base, the J end by 3 bases, with 7 bases between. The germline V gene has CDR1 SGHVS and CDR2 FNYEAQ. This CDR3 has 15 residues. CDR3 region: CASSLDRNYNSPLHF. DNA of the CDR3: TGTGCCAGCAGCTTAGACAGGAACTATAATTCACCCCTCCACTTT.

This clonotype was found a few times. The chain uses TRBV7-2 and TRBJ2-7; TRBD1 might be the D (6 bases). The CDR3 is 15 amino acids. V lost 5 bases to trimming and J lost 3 bases, with 17 bases between them. Germline CDR1 SGHTA, CDR2 FQGNSA. The CDR3 nucleotides read TGTGCCAGCAGCCCGTGGGAACAGGGTCGCTACGAGCAGTACTTC. Protein product: CASSPWEQGRYEQYF. Variable domain in full (rest from reference TRBV7-2 and TRBJ2-7): GAGVSQSPSNKVTEKGKDVELRCDPISGHTALYWYRQSLGQGLEFLIYFQGNSAPDKSGLPSDRFSAERTGGSVSTLTIQRTQQEDSAVYLCASSPWEQGRYEQYFGPGTRLTVT.

The rearrangement joins TRBV28 to TRBJ2-5; 7 bases match TRBD2. Germline CDR1 and CDR2: MDHEN and SYDVKM. The CDR3 runs 17 residues. J was trimmed by 2 bases and V by 2 bases; bases with no gene match: 11. CDR3 residues: CASSLVRLAEAQETQYF. The CDR3 DNA is TGTGCCAGCAGTTTAGTCAGGCTAGCGGAGGCACAAGAGACCCAGTACTTC.

The rearrangement links TRBV20-1 to TRBJ2-5; 10 bases fit TRBD2. Germline CDR1 DFQATT, CDR2 SNEGSKA (reference sequence). The CDR3 runs 14 residues. V dropped 4 bases and J dropped 3; count of bases not matched to a gene: 5. CDR3 loop: CSAIAGGIKETQYF. As DNA, the CDR3 is TGCAGTGCTATAGCGGGGGGAATCAAAGAGACCCAGTACTTC.

This sequence joins TRBV20-1 and TRBJ2-3, with 8 bases matching TRBD2. This CDR3 is built from 18 residues. Trimming took 4 bases from V and 2 from J; bases not matched to a gene: 17. CDR1 is DFQATT, CDR2 SNEGSKA, per germline (reference sequence). CDR3 protein: CSATPVAIAGSHTDTQYF. The DNA of the CDR3 is TGCAGTGCTACCCCTGTGGCTATAGCGGGGTCACACACAGATACGCAGTATTTT.

The chain is built from TRBV5-1 and TRBJ2-5; perhaps TRBD2 as D (6 bases). Germline CDR1 and CDR2: SGHRS and YFSETQ. The CDR3 has 15 amino acids. V dropped 2 bases and J dropped 3 bases, with 14 bases sitting between them. CDR3 in DNA: TGCGCCAGCAGCTTTAGCGGTAAACCTGAAGAGACCCAGTACTTC. Its protein product is CASSFSGKPEETQYF.

This clonotype has a handful of counts. The chain is built from TRBV4-3 and TRBJ2-5; 7 nucleotides agree with TRBD2. Looked up from germline, CDR1 is LGHNA and CDR2 is YSLEER. The length of the CDR3 is 17 residues. J lost 6 bases, V lost 5 bases, and 18 bases had no gene match. DNA of the CDR3: TGCGCCAGCAGCGCCGGACCCCCCGGGACTACCGCCAAGACCCAGTACTTC. Its translation is CASSAGPPGTTAKTQYF.

The V call is TRBV7-9, the J call TRBJ1-4; tentatively, D is TRBD1 (5 bases). V was clipped by 5 bases and J by 3 bases, with 16 bases between them. CDR3 size: 16 residues. Germline CDR1 SEHNR, CDR2 FQNEAQ (reference sequence). The CDR3 is CASSTDRTTSNEKLFF. CDR3 bases: TGTGCCAGCAGCACCGACAGAACCACGTCTAATGAAAAACTGTTTTTT.

The J gene is TRBJ2-7, the V gene TRBV5-1, with 9 bases aligning to TRBD2. The germline CDR1 and CDR2 sequences are SGHRS and YFSETQ. The V gene end was trimmed by 2 bases and the J gene end by 3 bases; junction bases not matched to a gene: 9. The CDR3 runs 16 residues. Here the CDR3 DNA reads TGCGCCAGCAGCTTCCTAGCGGGGCGGCACGACTACGAGCAGTACTTC. It specifies CASSFLAGRHDYEQYF.